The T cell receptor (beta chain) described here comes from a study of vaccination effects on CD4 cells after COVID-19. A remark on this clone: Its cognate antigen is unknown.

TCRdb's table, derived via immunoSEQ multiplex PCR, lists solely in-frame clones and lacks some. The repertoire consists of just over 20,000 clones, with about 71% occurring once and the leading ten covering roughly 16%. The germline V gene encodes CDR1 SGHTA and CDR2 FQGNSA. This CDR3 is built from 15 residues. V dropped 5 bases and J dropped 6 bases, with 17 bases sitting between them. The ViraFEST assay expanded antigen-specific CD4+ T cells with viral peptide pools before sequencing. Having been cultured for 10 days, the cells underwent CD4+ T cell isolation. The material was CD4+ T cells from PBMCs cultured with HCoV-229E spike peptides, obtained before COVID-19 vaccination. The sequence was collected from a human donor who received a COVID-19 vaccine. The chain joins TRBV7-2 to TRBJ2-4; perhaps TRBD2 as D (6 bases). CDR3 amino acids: CASSRPGGMRNIQYF. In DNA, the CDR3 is TGTGCCAGCAGCCGCCCTGGGGGGATGCGAAACATTCAGTACTTC.